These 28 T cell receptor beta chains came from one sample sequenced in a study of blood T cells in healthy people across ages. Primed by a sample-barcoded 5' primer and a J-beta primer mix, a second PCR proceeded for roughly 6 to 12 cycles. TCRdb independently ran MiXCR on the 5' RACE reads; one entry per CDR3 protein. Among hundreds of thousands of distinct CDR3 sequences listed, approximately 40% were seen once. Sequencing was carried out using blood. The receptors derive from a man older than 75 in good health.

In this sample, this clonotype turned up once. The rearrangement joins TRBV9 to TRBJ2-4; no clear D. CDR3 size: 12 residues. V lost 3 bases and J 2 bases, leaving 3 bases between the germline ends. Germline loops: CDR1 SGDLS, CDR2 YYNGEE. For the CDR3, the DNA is TGTGCCAGCAGCGGGTCCAAAAACATTCAGTACTTC. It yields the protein CASSGSKNIQYF.

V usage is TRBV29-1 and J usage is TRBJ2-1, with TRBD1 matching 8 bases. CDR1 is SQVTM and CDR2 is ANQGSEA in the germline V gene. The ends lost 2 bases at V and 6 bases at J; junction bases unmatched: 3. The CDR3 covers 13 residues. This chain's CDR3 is CSVEQGAGNEQFF. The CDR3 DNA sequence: TGCAGCGTTGAACAGGGGGCGGGCAATGAGCAGTTCTTC.

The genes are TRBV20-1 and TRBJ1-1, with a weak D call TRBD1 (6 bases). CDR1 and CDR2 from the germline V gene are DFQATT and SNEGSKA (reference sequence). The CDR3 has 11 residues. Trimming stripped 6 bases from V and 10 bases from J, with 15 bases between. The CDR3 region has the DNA TGCAGTGCAAAAAGACAGGTCGGAGCTTTCTTT. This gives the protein CSAKRQVGAFF.

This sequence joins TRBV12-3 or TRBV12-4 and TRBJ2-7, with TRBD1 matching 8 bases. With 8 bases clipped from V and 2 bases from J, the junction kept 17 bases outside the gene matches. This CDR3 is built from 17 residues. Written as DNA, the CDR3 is TGTGCCAGCCTCTCCGGACAGGGCCCACTGGCTGCCTACGAGCAGTACTTC. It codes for CASLSGQGPLAAYEQYF.

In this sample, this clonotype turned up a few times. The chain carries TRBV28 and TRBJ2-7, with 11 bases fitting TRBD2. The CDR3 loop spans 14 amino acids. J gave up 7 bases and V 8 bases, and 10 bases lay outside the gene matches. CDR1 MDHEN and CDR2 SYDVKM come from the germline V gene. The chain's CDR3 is CASGGTSGHNEQYF. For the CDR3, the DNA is TGTGCCAGCGGGGGGACTAGCGGACACAATGAGCAGTACTTC.

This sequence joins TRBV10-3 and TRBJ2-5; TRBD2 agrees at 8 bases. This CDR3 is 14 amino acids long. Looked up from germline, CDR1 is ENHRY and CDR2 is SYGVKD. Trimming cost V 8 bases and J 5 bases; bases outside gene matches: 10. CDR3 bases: TGTGCCATCGCTGCGGCGGGGGGCTATGAGACCCAGTACTTC. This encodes CAIAAAGGYETQYF.

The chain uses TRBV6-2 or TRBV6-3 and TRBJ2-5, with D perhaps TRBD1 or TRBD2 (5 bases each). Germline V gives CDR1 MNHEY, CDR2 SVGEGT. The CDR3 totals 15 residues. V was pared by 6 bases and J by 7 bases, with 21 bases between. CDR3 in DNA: TGTGCCAGCAGACCGGGACGAGCGGTTCGAGGGACCCAGTACTTC. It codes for CASRPGRAVRGTQYF.

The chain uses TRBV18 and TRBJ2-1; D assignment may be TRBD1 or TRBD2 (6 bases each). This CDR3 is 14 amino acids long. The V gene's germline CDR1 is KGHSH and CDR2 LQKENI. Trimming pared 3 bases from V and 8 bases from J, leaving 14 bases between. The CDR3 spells CASSPGLQGDEQFF. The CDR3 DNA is TGTGCCAGCTCACCCGGACTACAGGGCGATGAGCAGTTCTTC. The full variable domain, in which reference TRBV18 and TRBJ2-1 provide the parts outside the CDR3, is NAGVMQNPRHLVRRRGQEARLRCSPMKGHSHVYWYRQLPEEGLKFMVYLQKENIIDESGMPKERFSAEFPKEGPSILRIQQVVRGDSAAYFCASSPGLQGDEQFFGPGTRLTVL.

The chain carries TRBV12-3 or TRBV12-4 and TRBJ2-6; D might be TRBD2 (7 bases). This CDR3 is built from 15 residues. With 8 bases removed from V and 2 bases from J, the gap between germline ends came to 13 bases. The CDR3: CASLGGPAGANVLTF. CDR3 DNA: TGTGCCAGCTTGGGGGGGCCTGCTGGGGCCAACGTCCTGACTTTC.

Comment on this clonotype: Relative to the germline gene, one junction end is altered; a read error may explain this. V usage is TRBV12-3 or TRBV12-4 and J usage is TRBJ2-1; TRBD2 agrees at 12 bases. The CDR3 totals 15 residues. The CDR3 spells CASGFETSGSDEQFF. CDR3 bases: TGTGCCAGCGGTTTTGAGACTAGCGGGAGTGATGAGCAGTTCTTC.

CDR3 nucleotides: TGTGCCAGCAGCAAAGACAGGGAAATCGAAGGGGGCTCCTACAATGAGCAGTTCTTC. Protein: CASSKDREIEGGSYNEQFF. The chain has TRBV21-1 and TRBJ2-1; the table's D call TRBD1 went unverified against the DNA. TRBV21-1 is given as a pseudogene. The length of the CDR3 is 19 residues.

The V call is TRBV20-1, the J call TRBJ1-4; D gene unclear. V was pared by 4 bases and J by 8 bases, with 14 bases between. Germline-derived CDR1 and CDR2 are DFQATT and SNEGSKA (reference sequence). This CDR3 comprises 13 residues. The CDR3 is CSATAEVGEKLFF. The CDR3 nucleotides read TGCAGTGCTACTGCAGAGGTTGGAGAAAAACTGTTTTTT.

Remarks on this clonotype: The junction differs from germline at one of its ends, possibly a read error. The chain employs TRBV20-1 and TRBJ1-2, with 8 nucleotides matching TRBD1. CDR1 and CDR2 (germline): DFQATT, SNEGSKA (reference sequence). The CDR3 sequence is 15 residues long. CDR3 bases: TGCGGTGCCAGATTCGGGGACAGGATCAACTATGGCTACACCTTC. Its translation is CGARFGDRINYGYTF.

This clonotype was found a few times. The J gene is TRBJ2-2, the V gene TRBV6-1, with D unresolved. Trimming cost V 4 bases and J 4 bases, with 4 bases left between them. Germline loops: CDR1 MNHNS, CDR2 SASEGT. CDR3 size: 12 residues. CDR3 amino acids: CASSAATGELFF. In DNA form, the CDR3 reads TGTGCCAGCAGTGCCGCCACCGGGGAGCTGTTTTTT.

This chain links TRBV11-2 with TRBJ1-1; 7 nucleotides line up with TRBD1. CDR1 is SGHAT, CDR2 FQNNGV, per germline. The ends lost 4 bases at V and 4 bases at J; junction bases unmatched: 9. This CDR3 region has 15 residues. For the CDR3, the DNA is TGTGCCAGCAGCTCGTGGGACAGCGGGGCCACTGAAGCTTTCTTT. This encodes CASSSWDSGATEAFF.

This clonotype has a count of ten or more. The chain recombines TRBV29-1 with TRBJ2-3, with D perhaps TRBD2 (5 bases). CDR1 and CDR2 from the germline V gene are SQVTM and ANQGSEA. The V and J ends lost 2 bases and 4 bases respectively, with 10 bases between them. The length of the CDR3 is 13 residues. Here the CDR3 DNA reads TGCAGCGTTGAATGGAACGGGGCAGATACGCAGTATTTT. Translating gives CSVEWNGADTQYF.

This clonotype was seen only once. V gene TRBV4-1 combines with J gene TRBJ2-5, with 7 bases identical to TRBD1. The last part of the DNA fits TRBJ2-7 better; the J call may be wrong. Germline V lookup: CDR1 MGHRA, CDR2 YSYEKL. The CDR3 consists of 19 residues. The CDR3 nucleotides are TGCGCCAGCAGCCAAGATCAAACAAGTAATCGGGACAGATACTACGAGCAGTACTTC. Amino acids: CASSQDQTSNRDRYYEQYF.

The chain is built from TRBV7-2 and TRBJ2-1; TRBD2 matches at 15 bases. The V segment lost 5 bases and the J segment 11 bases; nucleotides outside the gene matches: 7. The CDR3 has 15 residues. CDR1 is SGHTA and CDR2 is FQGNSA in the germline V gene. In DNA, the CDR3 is TGTGCCAGCAGCACAGGACTAGCGGGAGGGAGACAGCAGTTCTTC. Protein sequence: CASSTGLAGGRQQFF.

DNA for the CDR3: TGTGCCAGCTCACCACCGGGCAGGGGCGTTGAGACCCAGTACTTC. Encoded protein: CASSPPGRGVETQYF. The chain combines TRBV18 with TRBJ2-5; D may be TRBD1 (6 bases). V lost 0 bases to trimming and J lost 5 bases, with 13 bases between them. Germline V gene sequence: CDR1 KGHSH, CDR2 LQKENI. The CDR3 is 15 amino acids.

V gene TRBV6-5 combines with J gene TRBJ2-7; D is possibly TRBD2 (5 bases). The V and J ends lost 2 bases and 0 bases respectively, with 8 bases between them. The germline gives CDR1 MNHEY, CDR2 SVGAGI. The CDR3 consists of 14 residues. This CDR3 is CASSYNRDSYEQYF. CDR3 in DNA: TGTGCCAGCAGTTACAACCGGGACTCCTACGAGCAGTACTTC.

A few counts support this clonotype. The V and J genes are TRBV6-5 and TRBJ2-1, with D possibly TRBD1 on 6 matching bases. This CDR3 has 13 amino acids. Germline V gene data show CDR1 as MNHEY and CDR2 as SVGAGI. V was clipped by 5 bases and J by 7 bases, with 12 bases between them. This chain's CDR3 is CASSDNQGNEQFF. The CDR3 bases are TGTGCCAGCAGTGACAACCAGGGGAATGAGCAGTTCTTC.

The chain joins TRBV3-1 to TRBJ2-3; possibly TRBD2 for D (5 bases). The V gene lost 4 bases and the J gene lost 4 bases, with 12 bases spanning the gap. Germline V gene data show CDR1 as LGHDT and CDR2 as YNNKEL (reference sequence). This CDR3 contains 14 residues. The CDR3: CASSPGEPSDTQYF. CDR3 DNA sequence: TGTGCCAGCAGCCCTGGGGAGCCGTCAGATACGCAGTATTTT.

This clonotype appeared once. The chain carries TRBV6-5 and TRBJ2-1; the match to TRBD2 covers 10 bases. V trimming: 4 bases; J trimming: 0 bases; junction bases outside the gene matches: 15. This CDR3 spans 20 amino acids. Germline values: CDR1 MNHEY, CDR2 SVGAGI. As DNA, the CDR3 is TGTGCCAGCAGTTCCTTTCGCCGGTTAGCGGGGGGTCTCTCCTACAATGAGCAGTTCTTC. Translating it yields CASSSFRRLAGGLSYNEQFF.

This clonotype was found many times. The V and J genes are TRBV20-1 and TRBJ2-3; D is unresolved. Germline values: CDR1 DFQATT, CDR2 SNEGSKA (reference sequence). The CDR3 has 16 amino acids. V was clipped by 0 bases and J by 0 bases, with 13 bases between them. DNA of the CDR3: TGCAGTGCTAGAGAACCCCGGGCGTATAGCACAGATACGCAGTATTTT. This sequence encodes CSAREPRAYSTDTQYF.

The CDR3 loop reads CASSKSGTSGSTDTQYF. CDR3 nucleotide sequence: TGTGCCAGCAGCAAATCCGGGACTAGCGGGAGCACAGATACGCAGTATTTT. This chain joins TRBV7-2 and TRBJ2-3, with 12 bases lining up with TRBD2. Germline trimming cut 5 bases from V and 0 bases from J; bases unmatched to any gene: 6. This CDR3 has 17 amino acids. Germline V CDR1 and CDR2: SGHTA, FQGNSA.

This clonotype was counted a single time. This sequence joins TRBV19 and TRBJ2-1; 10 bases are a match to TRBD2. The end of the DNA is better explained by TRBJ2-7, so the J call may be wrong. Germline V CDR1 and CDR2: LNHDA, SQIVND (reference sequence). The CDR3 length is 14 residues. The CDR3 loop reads CASSTSGGANEQYF. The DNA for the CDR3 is TGTGCCAGTAGTACGAGCGGGGGGGCCAATGAGCAGTACTTC.

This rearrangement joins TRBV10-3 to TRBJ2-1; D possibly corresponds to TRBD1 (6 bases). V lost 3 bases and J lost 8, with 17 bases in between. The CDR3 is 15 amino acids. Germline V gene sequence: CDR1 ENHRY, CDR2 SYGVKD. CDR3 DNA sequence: TGTGCCATCAGTGAAGGTAGCAGGGGACGGGATGAGCAGTTCTTC. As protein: CAISEGSRGRDEQFF.

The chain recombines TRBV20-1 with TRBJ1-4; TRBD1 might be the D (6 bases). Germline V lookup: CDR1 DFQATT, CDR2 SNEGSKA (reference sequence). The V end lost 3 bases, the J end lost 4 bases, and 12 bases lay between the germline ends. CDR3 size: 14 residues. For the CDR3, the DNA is TGCAGTGCTAGGAAGGACAGTTTTAATGAAAAACTGTTTTTT. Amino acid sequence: CSARKDSFNEKLFF.